A single T cell receptor (beta chain) is shown here with its context. This entry belongs to a study of blood T cell repertoires in COVID-19. Turning to the study itself: The United States, Italy and Spain provided the acute and convalescent COVID-19 samples. PBMCs, B-cell-depleted T cells, or T cells provided the cDNA or gDNA that made up the material.

From germline, CDR1 is SNHLY and CDR2 FYNNEI. Trimming cost V 5 bases and J 6 bases; bases outside gene matches: 4. This CDR3 has 14 residues. In the original workflow: Amplification of reference gene primers provided the estimated nucleated cell counts. The repertoire was sequenced with immunoSEQ multiplex PCR; TCRdb's copy has only in-frame clones and lacks some. V and J calls plus clone size are reproduced from that table; the DNA served to infer D and trimming. The sample records roughly 180,000 clones, less than 90% being singletons. Source material: peripheral blood. This sequence originates from a man aged 70-80 years with active or convalescent COVID-19. J is TRBJ1-5 and V is TRBV2; 10 positions agree with TRBD1. DNA for the CDR3: TGTGCCAGCAGTCACCGGGACAGGGGTCAGCCCCAGCATTTT. This gives the protein CASSHRDRGQPQHF. Together with reference TRBV2 and TRBJ1-5, the CDR3 gives the full variable domain: EPEVTQTPSHQVTQMGQEVILRCVPISNHLYFYWYRQILGQKVEFLVSFYNNEISEKSEIFDDQFSVERPDGSNFTLKIRSTKLEDSAMYFCASSHRDRGQPQHFGDGTRLSIL.